This entry lists 23 T cell receptor beta chains sequenced from one sample in a study of Ad26.COV2.S vaccination and SARS-CoV-2 variants. TCRdb keeps only in-frame clones here, not all; method: immunoSEQ multiplex PCR. The sample consists of 350,000 to 450,000 clones, 92% of them appearing once. This material consisted of peripheral blood, taken after recovery from COVID-19. All receptors come from a human donor who had recovered from COVID-19.

This chain joins TRBV9 and TRBJ2-1, with TRBD1 identical over 9 bases. CDR3 length: 13 amino acids. The junction had 6 bases not matched to a gene; V was cut back by 6 bases and J by 8 bases. Germline V gene sequence: CDR1 SGDLS, CDR2 YYNGEE. The CDR3 here is CASNPTGGDEQFF. The CDR3 DNA is TGTGCCAGCAACCCTACAGGGGGCGATGAGCAGTTCTTC.

This sequence joins TRBV11-2 and TRBJ1-1; D is ambiguous. V lost 2 bases and J 1 base, leaving 11 bases between the germline ends. Looked up from germline, CDR1 is SGHAT and CDR2 is FQNNGV. CDR3 length equals 15 residues. The CDR3 region is CASSLSQNPNTEAFF. Here the CDR3 DNA reads TGTGCCAGCAGCTTATCTCAGAATCCGAACACTGAAGCTTTCTTT.

This clone was detected only a few times. The chain joins TRBV6-2 or TRBV6-3 to TRBJ2-3; D is perhaps TRBD2 (7 bases). V lost 5 bases and J lost 3, with 21 bases in between. Per the germline V gene, CDR1 is MNHEY and CDR2 is SVGEGT. This CDR3 contains 17 residues. The DNA for the CDR3 is TGTGCCAGCAGTGCTAGGGGGGGAAACCGTAGGACAGATACGCAGTATTTT. Its protein is CASSARGGNRRTDTQYF.

This clone turned up a few times. The CDR3 reads CASSHRGSNYGYTF. The CDR3 DNA is TGTGCCAGCAGCCATCGGGGGTCTAACTATGGCTACACCTTC. The genes are TRBV11-2 and TRBJ1-2, with a weak D call TRBD1 (5 bases). Trimming stripped 5 bases from V and 0 bases from J, with 10 bases between. There are 14 residues in the CDR3. Germline CDR1 and CDR2: SGHAT and FQNNGV.

The CDR3, as DNA: TGCGCCAGCAGCCAAGGACGGGGGACTGAAGCTTTCTTT. This sequence encodes CASSQGRGTEAFF. The chain links TRBV4-3 to TRBJ1-1, with a tentative D call TRBD1 (5 bases). CDR1 and CDR2 (germline): LGHNA, YSLEER. V lost 1 base and J lost 5, with 8 bases in between. This CDR3 contains 13 residues.

This clone was seen just once. This chain connects TRBV11-2 to TRBJ2-6; perhaps TRBD1 as D (5 bases). The V end was cut by 5 bases, the J end by 0 bases, with 17 bases between. The CDR3 spans 18 residues. The germline CDR1 and CDR2 sequences are SGHAT and FQNNGV. The CDR3 here is CASSPRTRSYSGANVLTF. In nucleotides, the CDR3 is TGTGCCAGCAGCCCGAGGACACGTTCGTACTCTGGGGCCAACGTCCTGACTTTC.

This chain joins TRBV4-1 and TRBJ1-5; D is ambiguous. The CDR3 totals 16 residues. Trimming cost V 0 bases and J 0 bases, with 9 bases left between them. CDR1 is MGHRA and CDR2 is YSYEKL in the germline V gene. CDR3 in amino acids: CASSQDSGYSNQPQHF. The CDR3 bases are TGCGCCAGCAGCCAAGATTCAGGCTATAGCAATCAGCCCCAGCATTTT.

CDR3 protein: CATSRGGGGIAEAFF. CDR3 sequence (DNA): TGTGCCACCAGCAGAGGGGGCGGGGGCATAGCTGAAGCTTTCTTT. V and J are TRBV15 and TRBJ1-1; perhaps TRBD1 as D (6 bases). The CDR3 totals 15 residues. Germline assignment: CDR1 LNHNV and CDR2 YYDKDF (reference sequence). V was pared by 1 base and J by 6 bases, with 15 bases between.

This clone has only a few counts. CDR3 in amino acids: CASSYSDRDSPLHF. The CDR3 nucleotides read TGTGCCAGCAGTTACTCGGACCGCGATTCACCCCTCCACTTT. The rearrangement joins TRBV6-5 to TRBJ1-6; the D is unclear. The CDR3 consists of 14 residues. V gave up 0 bases and J gave up 8 bases, with 8 bases separating them. Germline CDR1 and CDR2: MNHEY and SVGAGI.

V usage is TRBV23-1 and J usage is TRBJ2-4, with TRBD1 matching over 10 bases. TRBV23-1 is filed as an ORF, its function uncertain. Trimming cost V 7 bases and J 2 bases; bases outside gene matches: 8. This CDR3 region has 16 residues. The CDR3 DNA reads as TGCGCCAGCACCCCGGGACAGGGGTTAACCAAAAACATTCAGTACTTC. Protein: CASTPGQGLTKNIQYF.

The gene calls are TRBV6-5 and TRBJ2-7, with D unresolved. Germline loops: CDR1 MNHEY, CDR2 SVGAGI. This CDR3 comprises 13 residues. V was clipped by 8 bases and J by 3 bases, with 14 bases between them. CDR3 in amino acids: CASLSLMGYEQYF. CDR3 DNA: TGTGCCAGCTTGTCCTTAATGGGCTACGAGCAGTACTTC.

The chain carries TRBV6-5 and TRBJ1-2; no firm D call. Germline CDR1 MNHEY, CDR2 SVGAGI. This CDR3 contains 16 residues. Trimming stripped 4 bases from V and 4 bases from J, with 19 bases between. DNA for the CDR3: TGTGCCAGCAGTTCCGCAACGGGTCTTCCCCTCTATGGCTACACCTTC. This encodes CASSSATGLPLYGYTF.

As for this clone: Other DNA sequences in the same sample also yield this CDR3. V and J are TRBV9 and TRBJ1-3; no clear D. Looked up from germline, CDR1 is SGDLS and CDR2 is YYNGEE. The CDR3 runs 15 residues. The V and J ends lost 0 bases and 0 bases respectively, with 7 bases between them. Here the CDR3 reads CASSVGGLSGNTIYF. The CDR3 coding sequence is TGTGCCAGCAGCGTAGGTGGCCTCTCTGGAAACACCATATATTTT.

This chain connects TRBV27 to TRBJ1-4; D remains ambiguous. The CDR3 covers 14 residues. Germline loops: CDR1 MNHEY, CDR2 SMNVEV (reference sequence). The V end was cut by 6 bases, the J end by 3 bases, with 11 bases between. The CDR3 here is CASRPLMANEKLFF. The CDR3 coding sequence is TGTGCCAGCAGACCCCTAATGGCTAATGAAAAACTGTTTTTT.

Comment on this clone: Other DNA sequences in this specimen translate into the identical CDR3. This sequence joins TRBV5-1 and TRBJ2-7; D gene ambiguous. The length of the CDR3 is 13 residues. Trimming removed 0 bases at V and 4 bases at J, with 8 bases between. Per germline, CDR1 SGHRS and CDR2 YFSETQ. In nucleotides, the CDR3 is TGCGCCAGCAGCTTGGAGCTTGGGTACGAGCAGTACTTC. Amino acids: CASSLELGYEQYF. The variable domain in full, with the rest retrieved from reference TRBV5-1 and TRBJ2-7, is KAGVTQTPRYLIKTRGQQVTLSCSPISGHRSVSWYQQTPGQGLQFLFEYFSETQRNKGNFPGRFSGRQFSNSRSEMNVSTLELGDSALYLCASSLELGYEQYFGPGTRLTVT.

J is TRBJ1-2 and V is TRBV12-3 or TRBV12-4; tentative D call: TRBD1 (6 bases). V gave up 4 bases and J gave up 6 bases, with 12 bases separating them. This CDR3 has 13 residues. The CDR3 coding sequence is TGTGCCAGCAGTTACAGGGTATCTCATGGCTACACCTTC. Translation gives CASSYRVSHGYTF.

The V call is TRBV19, the J call TRBJ2-7, with D possibly TRBD1 on 5 matching bases. The CDR3 contains 14 residues. CDR1 and CDR2 from the germline V gene are LNHDA and SQIVND (reference sequence). Trimming shortened V by 2 bases and J by 3 bases, and 11 bases separated the two germline ends. Here the CDR3 reads CASSISGYGYEQYF. The CDR3 region has the DNA TGTGCCAGTAGTATATCAGGGTATGGCTACGAGCAGTACTTC.

This clone was seen a single time. V gene TRBV9 combines with J gene TRBJ2-5; 10 bases line up with TRBD1. The CDR3 spans 15 residues. J gave up 4 bases and V 3 bases, and 6 bases lay outside the gene matches. In germline, CDR1 is SGDLS, CDR2 YYNGEE. This CDR3 is CASSAGDRGRETQYF. CDR3 DNA sequence: TGTGCCAGCAGCGCTGGGGACAGGGGAAGAGAGACCCAGTACTTC.

The CDR3 sequence is CASSLTGGRFGYTF. Here the CDR3 DNA reads TGTGCCAGCTCTCTAACGGGGGGTCGGTTTGGCTACACCTTC. The rearrangement uses TRBV18 and TRBJ1-2; a weak D match, TRBD1 (5 bases). V lost 6 bases, J lost 7 bases, and 18 bases lay in between. CDR3 size: 14 residues. The germline V gene has CDR1 KGHSH and CDR2 LQKENI.

The chain carries TRBV6-5 and TRBJ1-2, with a weak D call TRBD1 (6 bases). The germline CDR1 and CDR2 sequences are MNHEY and SVGAGI. The germline V and J ends were trimmed by 9 bases and 14 bases, with 25 bases remaining between them. This CDR3 is built from 13 residues. The CDR3 protein is CASWDRDIPSGTF. The CDR3 nucleotides are TGTGCCAGTTGGGATAGGGACATACCCTCCGGAACCTTC.

The CDR3 region is CASSKWTDNVDSPLHF. The CDR3 region has the DNA TGTGCCAGCAGCAAATGGACGGATAATGTTGATTCACCCCTCCACTTT. The chain is built from TRBV25-1 and TRBJ1-6; D remains ambiguous. V gave up 6 bases and J gave up 8 bases, with 20 bases separating them. The germline gives CDR1 MGHDK, CDR2 SYGVNS. CDR3 length equals 16 residues.

To note about this clone: An end of the junction differs from the germline gene, which may be a read error. V and J are TRBV7-7 and TRBJ2-5; a weak D match, TRBD2 (5 bases). The CDR3 length is 16 residues. Germline V gene data show CDR1 as SSHAT and CDR2 as FNYEAQ (reference sequence). The CDR3 DNA reads TGTGCTAGCAGCTTAGGAGTGACGGGAATCGTCGAGACCCAGTACTTC. This codes for CASSLGVTGIVETQYF.

The CDR3 here is CASSSSGLAGGRFQGEQFF. The DNA for the CDR3 is TGTGCCAGCAGCTCCTCGGGACTAGCGGGGGGGCGCTTTCAAGGTGAGCAGTTCTTC. This chain connects TRBV7-9 to TRBJ2-1; 16 positions agree with TRBD2. Trimming removed 4 bases from V and 9 bases from J; junction bases left unmatched: 15. The CDR3 is 19 residues long. Per germline, CDR1 SEHNR and CDR2 FQNEAQ (reference sequence).